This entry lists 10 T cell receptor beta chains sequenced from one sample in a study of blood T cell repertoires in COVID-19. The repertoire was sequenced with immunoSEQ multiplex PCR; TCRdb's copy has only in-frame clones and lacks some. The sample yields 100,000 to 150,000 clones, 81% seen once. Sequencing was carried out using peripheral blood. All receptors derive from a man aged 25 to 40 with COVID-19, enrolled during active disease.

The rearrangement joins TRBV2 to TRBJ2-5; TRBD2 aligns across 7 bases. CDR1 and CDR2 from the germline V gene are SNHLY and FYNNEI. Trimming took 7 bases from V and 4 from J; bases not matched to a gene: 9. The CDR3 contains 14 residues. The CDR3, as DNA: TGTGCCAGCATGGTCGGACTAGGAGGAGAGACCCAGTACTTC. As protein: CASMVGLGGETQYF. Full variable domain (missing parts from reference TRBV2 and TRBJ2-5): EPEVTQTPSHQVTQMGQEVILRCVPISNHLYFYWYRQILGQKVEFLVSFYNNEISEKSEIFDDQFSVERPDGSNFTLKIRSTKLEDSAMYFCASMVGLGGETQYFGPGTRLLVL.

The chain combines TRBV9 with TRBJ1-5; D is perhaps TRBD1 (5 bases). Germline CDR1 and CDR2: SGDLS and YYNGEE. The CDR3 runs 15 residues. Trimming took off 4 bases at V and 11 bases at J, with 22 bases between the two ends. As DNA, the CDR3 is TGTGCCAGCAGCTCTAATACGGGGGGTCAATCCGCCCAGCATTTT. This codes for CASSSNTGGQSAQHF.

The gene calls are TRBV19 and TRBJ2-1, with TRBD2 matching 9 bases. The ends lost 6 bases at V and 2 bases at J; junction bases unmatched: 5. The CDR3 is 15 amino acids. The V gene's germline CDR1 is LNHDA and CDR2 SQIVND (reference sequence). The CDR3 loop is CASRHTSGPYNEQFF. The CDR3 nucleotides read TGTGCCAGTAGGCATACTAGCGGGCCCTACAATGAGCAGTTCTTC.

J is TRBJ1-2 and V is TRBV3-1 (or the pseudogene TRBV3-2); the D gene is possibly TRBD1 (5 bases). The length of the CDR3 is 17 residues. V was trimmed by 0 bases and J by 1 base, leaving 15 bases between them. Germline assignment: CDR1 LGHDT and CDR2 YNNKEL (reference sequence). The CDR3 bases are TGTGCCAGCAGCCAAGATCTTGAAAGGGGTTATAACTATGGCTACACCTTC. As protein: CASSQDLERGYNYGYTF.

The CDR3 DNA reads as TGCGCCAGCAGCCAAGAGTTCGGAGGAAATGAGCAGTTCTTC. Its protein product is CASSQEFGGNEQFF. This rearrangement joins TRBV4-1 to TRBJ2-1, with a weak D call TRBD2 (5 bases). V was pared by 0 bases and J by 7 bases, with 10 bases between. This CDR3 has 14 amino acids. Germline CDR1 is MGHRA and CDR2 is YSYEKL.

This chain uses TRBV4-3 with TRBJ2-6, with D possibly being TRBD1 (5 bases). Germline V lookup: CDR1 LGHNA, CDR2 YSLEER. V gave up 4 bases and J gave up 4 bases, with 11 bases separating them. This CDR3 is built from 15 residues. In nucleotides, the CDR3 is TGCGCCAGCAGCCTCAAAGGGGTGGGGGCCAACGTCCTGACTTTC. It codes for CASSLKGVGANVLTF.

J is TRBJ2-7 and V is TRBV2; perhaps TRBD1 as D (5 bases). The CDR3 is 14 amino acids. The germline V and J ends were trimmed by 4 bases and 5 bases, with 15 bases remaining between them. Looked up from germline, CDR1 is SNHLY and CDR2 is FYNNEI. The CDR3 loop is CASSVQTDSHEQYF. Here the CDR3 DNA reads TGTGCCAGCAGTGTTCAGACAGATTCCCACGAGCAGTACTTC.

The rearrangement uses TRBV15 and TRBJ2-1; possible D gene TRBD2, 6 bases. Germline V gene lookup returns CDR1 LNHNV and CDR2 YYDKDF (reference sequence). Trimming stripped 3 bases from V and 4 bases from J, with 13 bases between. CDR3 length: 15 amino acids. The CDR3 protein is CATSSRDSTYNEQFF. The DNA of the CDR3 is TGTGCCACCAGCAGCCGGGACTCCACTTACAATGAGCAGTTCTTC.

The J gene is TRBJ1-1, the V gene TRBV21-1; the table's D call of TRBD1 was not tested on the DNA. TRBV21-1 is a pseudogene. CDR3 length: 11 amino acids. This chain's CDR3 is CASSPRTGNFF. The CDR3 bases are TGTGCCAGCAGCCCCCGGACAGGGAATTTCTTT.

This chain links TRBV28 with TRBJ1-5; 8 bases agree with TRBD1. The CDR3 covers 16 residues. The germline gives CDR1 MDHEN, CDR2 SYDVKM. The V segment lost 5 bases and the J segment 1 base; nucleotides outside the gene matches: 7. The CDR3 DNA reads TGTGCCAGCAGTGGTACCGGACAGGGCAGCAATCAGCCCCAGCATTTT. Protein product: CASSGTGQGSNQPQHF.